The sequence of this T cell receptor beta chain was determined in a study of shared clonotypes between healthy human individuals. This clone was detected only once. Trimming cost V 1 base and J 8 bases; bases outside gene matches: 6. Germline assignment: CDR1 SEHNR and CDR2 FQNEAQ (reference sequence). The CDR3 is 14 amino acids. Only in-frame clones appear in the TCRdb table, and some are missing; sequencing was by immunoSEQ multiplex PCR. Of about 580,000 clones listed, 95% to 98% are singletons. Naive CD8 populations comprised CD45RO-negative cells positively selected for CCR7, excluding terminally differentiated effector memory CD45RA+ cells.

The TCR was taken from a man aged 25 to 45 in good health. The sample taken for sequencing was naive CD8+ T cells sorted from blood. This rearrangement joins TRBV7-9 to TRBJ1-2, with 8 bases fitting TRBD1. CDR3 residues: CASSLVGTGFGYTF. DNA of the CDR3: TGTGCCAGCAGCTTAGTCGGGACAGGATTCGGCTACACCTTC.